The next 3 T cell receptor beta chains were all read from a single sample in a study of Ad26.COV2.S vaccination and SARS-CoV-2 variants. Sequencing used immunoSEQ multiplex PCR; TCRdb keeps in-frame clones, though not all of them. The sample includes almost 400,000 clones, 89% of them seen just once. Treatment noted: roughly 19 received Ad26.COV2.S at low or high dose, single or two shots; roughly five received placebo; per-sample allocation not given. Sampling occurred on day 63 after the first vaccine or placebo injection. The sequencing used peripheral blood, collected in a trial of Ad26.COV2.S vaccine versus placebo. These receptors originate from a person aged 18-60 years who received the Ad26.COV2.S COVID-19 vaccine or a placebo.

J is TRBJ2-3 and V is TRBV4-1; D unclear. This CDR3 is 14 amino acids long. Germline V gene sequence: CDR1 MGHRA, CDR2 YSYEKL. The V end lost 0 bases, the J end lost 3 bases, and 7 bases lay between the germline ends. CDR3 in amino acids: CASSQDGRTDTQYF. The CDR3 nucleotides read TGCGCCAGCAGCCAAGACGGTAGGACAGATACGCAGTATTTT.

V usage is TRBV10-3 and J usage is TRBJ2-3; 8 nucleotides align to TRBD1. The germline V gene has CDR1 ENHRY and CDR2 SYGVKD. V was clipped by 5 bases and J by 6 bases; unmatched bases: 10. The CDR3 is made up of 15 amino acids. Here the CDR3 reads CAISKGTGGPDTQYF. DNA for the CDR3: TGTGCCATCAGTAAAGGGACAGGTGGGCCGGATACGCAGTATTTT.

The chain uses TRBV29-1 and TRBJ2-4; maybe TRBD1 (6 bases). The CDR3 contains 16 residues. CDR1 and CDR2 from the germline V gene are SQVTM and ANQGSEA. The V end lost 1 base, the J end lost 6 bases, and 19 bases lay between the germline ends. The CDR3 loop is CSVEVTRGLLVNIQYF. CDR3 coding DNA: TGCAGCGTTGAAGTCACTAGGGGGTTATTGGTAAACATTCAGTACTTC.